Listed below are T cell receptor beta chains from one sample, sequenced in a study of blood T cell repertoires in COVID-19. Data came from immunoSEQ multiplex PCR; TCRdb stores just in-frame clones and leaves some out. Altogether about 81,000 clones are present, roughly 91% being singletons, with the ten largest covering under 2.5%. Sequences were obtained from peripheral blood. The receptors stem from a woman aged 50 to 65 in a cohort sampled during active COVID-19. CDR3s include the opening cysteine and the closing phenylalanine or tryptophan. A D gene is named only where the DNA matches it firmly. For some rows the clone size is stated as once, few or many, or as a class when expanded; others skip it.

>TRBJ1-5|.|.|TRBV2
TGTGCCAGCAGTCCCCGCGGCCAGCCCCAGCATTTT
CASSPRGQPQHF
>TRBJ2-5|.|.|TRBV4-1
TGCGCCAGCAGCCAAGACAGAATCGGGGAGACCCAGTACTTC
CASSQDRIGETQYF
>TRBJ1-5|.|.|TRBV19
TGTGCCAGTAGTATCGGTCTACTCTTGAACAATCAGCCCCAGCATTTT
CASSIGLLLNNQPQHF
>TRBJ2-3|TRBD2|.|TRBV24-1
TGTGCCACCAGTGTTAATGGACTAGCGGGAGACTCAGATACGCAGTATTTT
CATSVNGLAGDSDTQYF
>TRBJ2-7|TRBD2|.|TRBV28
TGTGCCAGCAGTCCGGGACTAGCGGGAGTCTACGAGCAGTACTTC
CASSPGLAGVYEQYF
>TRBJ2-1|TRBD2|.|TRBV18
TGTGCCAGCTCCGGGACTAGCGGGAGCTCCTACAATGAGCAGTTCTTC
CASSGTSGSSYNEQFF
>TRBJ2-2|TRBD1|.|TRBV20-1
TGCAGTGCTAGTTCCGGACAGGGAATGTCGAACACCGGGGAGCTGTTTTTT
CSASSGQGMSNTGELFF
>TRBJ2-3|TRBD2|once|TRBV9
TGTGCCAGCAGCGCCCGGGCTAGCGGTAAAGGCACAGATACGCAGTATTTT
CASSARASGKGTDTQYF
>TRBJ1-3|.|.|TRBV7-2
TGTGCCAGCAGCTTAGATCAAACTGGAAACACCATATATTTT
CASSLDQTGNTIYF
>TRBJ1-5|.|.|TRBV7-9
TGTGCCAGCAGCCTAGGAGAAAATAGCAATCAGCCCCAGCATTTT
CASSLGENSNQPQHF
>TRBJ1-4|TRBD1|.|TRBV7-9
TGTGCCAGCAAGGACAGGGCCACTAATGAAAAACTGTTTTTT
CASKDRATNEKLFF
>TRBJ1-1|.|.|TRBV7-9
TGTGCCAGCAGCTTAGGTGGGACACTTAACACTGAAGCTTTCTTT
CASSLGGTLNTEAFF
>TRBJ2-3|TRBD2|.|TRBV5-5
TGTGCCAGCAGCCAAGGACTAGCGGCTAGCACAGATACGCAGTATTTT
CASSQGLAASTDTQYF
>TRBJ2-3|.|.|TRBV11-2
TGTGCCAGCAGCTTCCGCGCGGGAAACACAGATACGCAGTATTTT
CASSFRAGNTDTQYF
>TRBJ1-4|TRBD1|.|TRBV5-1
TGCGCCAGCAGCCCGAGGACAGGATCGACAACTAATGAAAAACTGTTTTTT
CASSPRTGSTTNEKLFF
>TRBJ1-2|.|.|TRBV18
TGTGCCAGCTCGGAGGGACGAGGGAAGAATGGCTACACCTTC
CASSEGRGKNGYTF
>TRBJ2-1|.|.|TRBV7-9
TGTGCCAGCATGAGAGCGCATGAGCAGTTCTTC
CASMRAHEQFF
>TRBJ2-7|.|.|TRBV6-1
TGTGCCAGCAGTGAAGCGCTTCAGGCCCGCTACGAGCAGTACTTC
CASSEALQARYEQYF
>TRBJ2-1|.|.|TRBV6-5
TGTGCCAGCAGTTTCCGACCACGGGGCAATGAGCAGTTCTTC
CASSFRPRGNEQFF
>TRBJ2-1|.|.|TRBV28
TGTGCCAGCGTCCAGGCCAGCTCCTACAATGAGCAGTTCTTC
CASVQASSYNEQFF
>TRBJ1-6|TRBD1|.|TRBV27
TGTGCCAGCAGTCACTACCGGGACAGGGGGTGGTCGTCCTATAATTCACCCCTCCACTTT
CASSHYRDRGWSSYNSPLHF
>TRBJ2-3|TRBD2|.|TRBV6-4
TGTGCCAGCAGTGTGACTAGCGGGGTGGCAGATACGCAGTATTTT
CASSVTSGVADTQYF
>TRBJ2-5|TRBD1|.|TRBV15
TGTGCCACCAGCAGAAGGACAGGGGGGAGCGAGACCCAGTACTTC
CATSRRTGGSETQYF
>TRBJ1-3|.|.|TRBV6-5
TGTGCCAGCAGCGCCGGGACACAGGACAACACCATATATTTT
CASSAGTQDNTIYF
>TRBJ1-2|.|.|TRBV24-1
TGTGCCGCCCGCACCGGGGCGGGGGTCGGAGGCTACACCTTC
CAARTGAGVGGYTF
>TRBJ2-5|.|.|TRBV6-5
TGTGCCAGCCAGGAGGGGCGGCAACAAGAGACCCAGTACTTC
CASQEGRQQETQYF
>TRBJ2-2|.|once|TRBV28
TGTGCCAGCAGTCCGACAGTTAAGGAGGAGCTGTTTTTT
CASSPTVKEELFF
>TRBJ2-7|.|once|TRBV3-1/TRBV3-2
TGTGCCAGCAGCCAACTGGGTACAGGTCCCAATGGGCAGTACTTC
CASSQLGTGPNGQYF
>TRBJ1-2|.|.|TRBV3-1/TRBV3-2
TGTGCCAGCAGCCAAGATACGGTCGATCGCTACACCTTC
CASSQDTVDRYTF
>TRBJ2-5|TRBD1|.|TRBV9
TGTGCCAGCAGCGTCACAGACCAGACAGGGGGCGAGACCCAGTACTTC
CASSVTDQTGGETQYF
>TRBJ2-7|TRBD1|few|TRBV7-9
TGTGCCAGCACCAGCGACAGGGGCGCCTCAGGCTACGAGCAGTACTTC
CASTSDRGASGYEQYF
>TRBJ1-2|.|.|TRBV15
TGTGCCACCAGCAGAGATAGGGGAGGGGACTATGGCTACACCTTC
CATSRDRGGDYGYTF
>TRBJ1-1|.|.|TRBV5-6
TGTGCCAGCAGCTTCGGCAGGCCGAACACTGAAGCTTTCTTT
CASSFGRPNTEAFF
>TRBJ2-7|TRBD1|.|TRBV5-1
TGCGCCAGCGCGACAGGGTGGGACTACGAGCAGTACTTC
CASATGWDYEQYF
>TRBJ2-7|TRBD2|.|TRBV27
TGTGCCAGCAGTTTAAGTCTAGCGGGAGCCTACGAGCAGTACTTC
CASSLSLAGAYEQYF
>TRBJ1-4|.|.|TRBV18
TGTGCCAGCTCGCCCAGAGGCGACGGTGAAAAACTGTTTTTT
CASSPRGDGEKLFF
>TRBJ2-7|.|.|TRBV12-3/TRBV12-4
TGTGCCAGCAGTGCCGAATACAGCTACGAGCAGTACTTC
CASSAEYSYEQYF
>TRBJ1-3|.|.|TRBV7-6
TGTGCCAGCAGCTTAGAGGGGGACTCTGGAAACACCATATATTTT
CASSLEGDSGNTIYF
>TRBJ1-5|TRBD1|.|TRBV19
TGTGCCAGTATTGAGGACAGGGAGGATCAGCCCCAGCATTTT
CASIEDREDQPQHF
>TRBJ1-5|.|.|TRBV3-1/TRBV3-2
TGTGCCAGCAGCCGGACAGGCAATCAGCCCCAGCATTTT
CASSRTGNQPQHF
>TRBJ2-2|TRBD2|.|TRBV3-1/TRBV3-2
TGTGCCAGCAGCCAAGAGACTAGCGGGTACCCCGGCAGGAGCGGGGAGCTGTTTTTT
CASSQETSGYPGRSGELFF
>TRBJ2-7|TRBD2|.|TRBV7-8
TGTGCCAGCAGCCCGGCCCCTAGCGGGAGATCGGCGGAGCAGTACTTC
CASSPAPSGRSAEQYF
>TRBJ1-6|TRBD1|.|TRBV2
TGTGCCAGCACCGAGGGACAGGGGGGATCACCCCTCCACTTT
CASTEGQGGSPLHF
>TRBJ1-2|.|.|TRBV6-5
TGTGCCACCGCCCGAACAGGGCGATCCTATGGCTACACCTTC
CATARTGRSYGYTF
>TRBJ1-4|.|.|TRBV30
TGTGCCTGGAGTACTGACAGGGAAAAACTGTTTTTT
CAWSTDREKLFF
>TRBJ1-3|.|.|TRBV9
TGTGCCAGCAGCGCTCAAGAGGCCTTCTCTGGAAACACCATATATTTT
CASSAQEAFSGNTIYF
>TRBJ2-5|.|.|TRBV6-6
TGTGCCAGCAGTTACGGGCAGGGAGGTCAAGAGACCCAGTACTTC
CASSYGQGGQETQYF
>TRBJ2-5|TRBD2|once|TRBV3-1/TRBV3-2
TGTGCCAGCAGCCAAACTAGCGGGAGGCTAGAGACCCAGTACTTC
CASSQTSGRLETQYF
>TRBJ2-3|TRBD1|.|TRBV24-1
TGTGCCACCAGTGCGGGACAGGGAGTTGGAGATACGCAGTATTTT
CATSAGQGVGDTQYF